These 25 T cell receptor beta chains share one sample of origin, sequenced in a study of human thymus T cells. The table came from immunoSEQ multiplex PCR; TCRdb's copy has only in-frame clones and leaves some out. The table includes about 120,000 clones, 90% to 95% detected once. The thymus was resected at corrective cardiac surgery. The sample taken for sequencing was thymus tissue. The receptors stem from a boy under two years old with a congenital heart defect but otherwise immunologically healthy.

The chain is built from TRBV9 and TRBJ2-3; D unresolved. V dropped 3 bases and J dropped 0 bases, with 11 bases sitting between them. Germline V gene sequence: CDR1 SGDLS, CDR2 YYNGEE. This CDR3 has 15 residues. In nucleotides, the CDR3 is TGTGCCAGCAGCGCCATACCTCAGAGCACAGATACGCAGTATTTT. It codes for CASSAIPQSTDTQYF.

This rearrangement joins TRBV5-4 to TRBJ2-2; D ambiguous. Germline-derived CDR1 and CDR2 are SGHNT and YYREEE (reference sequence). The CDR3 runs 15 residues. The V and J ends lost 4 bases and 0 bases respectively, with 10 bases between them. In DNA, the CDR3 is TGTGCCAGCAGCCAAAGAGACTCGAACACCGGGGAGCTGTTTTTT. Translated, it gives CASSQRDSNTGELFF.

V gene TRBV6-6 combines with J gene TRBJ1-5; D may be TRBD1 (5 bases). The V end was cut by 7 bases, the J end by 9 bases, with 19 bases between. The CDR3 runs 14 residues. The germline V gene encodes CDR1 MNHNY and CDR2 SVGAGI (reference sequence). CDR3 residues: CASTKEQGGRPQHF. The DNA for the CDR3 is TGTGCCAGCACTAAGGAGCAGGGAGGACGGCCCCAGCATTTT.

The V gene is TRBV14, the J gene TRBJ1-3; D unclear. The CDR3 is 18 residues long. V dropped 1 base and J dropped 4 bases, with 20 bases sitting between them. Germline V gene data show CDR1 as SGHDN and CDR2 as FVKESK. As DNA, the CDR3 is TGTGCCAGCAGCCAAGGGTCTCACGTCTTCTCTACGGGAAACACCATATATTTT. Its translation: CASSQGSHVFSTGNTIYF.

The chain uses TRBV28 and TRBJ2-1, with TRBD2 matching over 10 bases. Germline CDR1 and CDR2: MDHEN and SYDVKM. This CDR3 region has 15 residues. V was pared by 6 bases and J by 9 bases, with 11 bases of the junction left unmatched. CDR3 amino acids: CASSYGAGGHGEQFF. In DNA form, the CDR3 reads TGTGCCAGCAGCTATGGAGCGGGGGGGCATGGTGAGCAGTTCTTC.

V gene TRBV7-2 combines with J gene TRBJ2-5; TRBD2 aligns across 15 bases. The germline CDR1 and CDR2 sequences are SGHTA and FQGNSA. The V segment lost 5 bases and the J segment 9 bases; nucleotides outside the gene matches: 13. The CDR3 extends over 17 amino acids. The CDR3 region has the DNA TGTGCCAGCAGCCCCACAGGACTAGCGGGGGGGTTATCGGCCCAGTACTTC. Translation gives CASSPTGLAGGLSAQYF.

The chain has TRBV11-3 and TRBJ2-7; 7 positions agree with TRBD1. The CDR3 runs 15 residues. The V and J ends lost 2 bases and 1 base, in that order; junction bases with no gene match: 5. Germline CDR1 and CDR2: SGHNT and YENEEA. The CDR3 DNA sequence: TGTGCCAGCAGCTTATACGGGGACAGTTCCTACGAGCAGTACTTC. Translating gives CASSLYGDSSYEQYF.

V and J are TRBV4-1 and TRBJ2-5; TRBD1 agrees at 8 bases. The length of the CDR3 is 16 residues. CDR1 and CDR2 (germline): MGHRA, YSYEKL. Trimming cost V 0 bases and J 5 bases; bases outside gene matches: 8. Here the CDR3 DNA reads TGCGCCAGCAGCCAAGATTCGACAGGGGAAGGGGAGACCCAGTACTTC. It specifies CASSQDSTGEGETQYF.

The chain uses TRBV7-9 and TRBJ2-7; TRBD1 matches at 7 bases. The CDR3 is made up of 14 amino acids. Germline CDR1 reads SEHNR; CDR2 reads FQNEAQ (reference sequence). Trimming removed 2 bases from V and 2 bases from J; junction bases left unmatched: 3. The CDR3 sequence: CASSLNGTAYEQYF. CDR3 in DNA: TGTGCCAGCAGCTTAAATGGGACAGCCTACGAGCAGTACTTC.

This rearrangement joins TRBV19 to TRBJ1-5; maybe TRBD1 (6 bases). CDR1 is LNHDA and CDR2 is SQIVND in the germline V gene (reference sequence). Between the trimmed V and J ends, which lost 6 bases and 4 bases, there was a span of 10 bases. The CDR3 extends over 13 amino acids. This CDR3 is CASRRDRNQPQHF. DNA for the CDR3: TGTGCCAGTAGAAGAGACAGGAATCAGCCCCAGCATTTT.

The CDR3 nucleotides are TGTGCCAGACGCCAGGGGGCTAGGAACACTGAAGCTTTCTTT. Protein product: CARRQGARNTEAFF. The chain employs TRBV21-1 and TRBJ1-1; the D call of TRBD1 is as the table states it, not checked on the DNA. TRBV21-1 has pseudogene status. CDR3 length: 14 residues.

The rearrangement links TRBV4-3 to TRBJ2-3, with a tentative D call TRBD1 (6 bases). The germline V gene has CDR1 LGHNA and CDR2 YSLEER. CDR3 length equals 15 residues. V lost 1 base to trimming and J lost 2 bases, with 10 bases between them. The CDR3 nucleotides are TGCGCCAGCAGCCAAGCAGGACAGTTCACAGATACGCAGTATTTT. Amino acid sequence: CASSQAGQFTDTQYF.

The CDR3 is CASRSRTGYYGYTF. CDR3 coding DNA: TGTGCCAGCAGATCTAGGACGGGTTACTATGGCTACACCTTC. The rearrangement uses TRBV28 and TRBJ1-2; D uncertain. Germline lookup yields CDR1 MDHEN and CDR2 SYDVKM. This CDR3 spans 14 amino acids. The ends were cut back, 6 bases at V and 3 bases at J, with 14 bases in the middle.

The CDR3 protein is CASSIVGEQFF. The CDR3 coding sequence is TGTGCCAGTAGTATAGTTGGGGAGCAGTTCTTC. J is TRBJ2-1 and V is TRBV19, with D uncertain. Trimming left V 1 base short and J 10 bases short, with 5 bases between. This CDR3 spans 11 amino acids. Germline assignment: CDR1 LNHDA and CDR2 SQIVND (reference sequence).

This chain uses TRBV18 with TRBJ1-2; D not certain. The germline gives CDR1 KGHSH, CDR2 LQKENI. The CDR3 has 15 amino acids. V lost 0 bases, J lost 0 bases, and 8 bases lay in between. CDR3 sequence reads: CASSPPTVANYGYTF. The DNA of the CDR3 is TGTGCCAGCTCACCACCCACCGTAGCTAACTATGGCTACACCTTC. Full variable domain (remainder filled in from reference TRBV18 and TRBJ1-2): NAGVMQNPRHLVRRRGQEARLRCSPMKGHSHVYWYRQLPEEGLKFMVYLQKENIIDESGMPKERFSAEFPKEGPSILRIQQVVRGDSAAYFCASSPPTVANYGYTFGSGTRLTVV.

The chain is built from TRBV28 and TRBJ2-3, with D possibly matching TRBD2 (6 bases). The CDR3 extends over 15 amino acids. The V and J ends lost 7 bases and 2 bases respectively, with 16 bases between them. Per the germline V gene, CDR1 is MDHEN and CDR2 is SYDVKM. The CDR3, as DNA: TGTGCCAGCACCTCTAGGGACTCCTCCACAGATACGCAGTATTTT. Translating it yields CASTSRDSSTDTQYF.

V is TRBV4-3 and J is TRBJ2-3; D perhaps matches TRBD2 (7 bases). Germline CDR1 reads LGHNA; CDR2 reads YSLEER. Trimming shortened V by 4 bases and J by 1 base, and 9 bases separated the two germline ends. This CDR3 spans 14 amino acids. CDR3 protein: CASSREGGTDTQYF. CDR3 bases: TGCGCCAGCAGCCGGGAGGGGGGCACAGATACGCAGTATTTT.

J is TRBJ1-2 and V is TRBV5-4, with D possibly matching TRBD1 (6 bases). The V and J ends lost 4 bases and 1 base respectively, with 17 bases between them. There are 16 residues in the CDR3. Germline V lookup: CDR1 SGHNT, CDR2 YYREEE (reference sequence). CDR3 amino acids: CASSHFNREGNYGYTF. The CDR3 DNA is TGTGCCAGCAGCCATTTTAACAGGGAGGGTAACTATGGCTACACCTTC.

The genes are TRBV11-2 and TRBJ2-7, with 7 nucleotides matching TRBD1. Germline-derived CDR1 and CDR2 are SGHAT and FQNNGV. The CDR3 consists of 15 residues. J gave up 1 base and V 0 bases, and 3 bases lay outside the gene matches. The CDR3 sequence: CASSLEDRRSYEQYF. DNA of the CDR3: TGTGCCAGCAGCTTAGAGGACAGGCGGTCCTACGAGCAGTACTTC.

The rearrangement uses TRBV28 and TRBJ2-3, with D possibly TRBD2 on 6 matching bases. V lost 9 bases, J lost 5 bases, and 21 bases lay in between. The CDR3 has 15 residues. Germline CDR1 reads MDHEN; CDR2 reads SYDVKM. In DNA form, the CDR3 reads TGTGCCAGTGGGGGGAAGGAGCGGGTGGGAGATACGCAGTATTTT. It specifies CASGGKERVGDTQYF. Based on the CDR3 plus reference TRBV28 and TRBJ2-3, the full variable domain is DVKVTQSSRYLVKRTGEKVFLECVQDMDHENMFWYRQDPGLGLRLIYFSYDVKMKEKGDIPEGYSVSREKKERFSLILESASTNQTSMYLCASGGKERVGDTQYFGPGTRLTVL.

V usage is TRBV6-6 and J usage is TRBJ1-2; D gene unclear. In germline, CDR1 is MNHNY, CDR2 SVGAGI (reference sequence). This CDR3 is built from 13 residues. Trimming left V 4 bases short and J 2 bases short, with 8 bases between. CDR3 bases: TGTGCCAGCAGTTCGTTGGAAAACTATGGCTACACCTTC. It encodes CASSSLENYGYTF.

The V gene is TRBV19, the J gene TRBJ2-1, with D unclear. Per the germline V gene, CDR1 is LNHDA and CDR2 is SQIVND (reference sequence). V lost 7 bases and J 5 bases, leaving 9 bases between the germline ends. CDR3 length: 12 amino acids. CDR3 amino acids: CASTTGDNEQFF. For the CDR3, the DNA is TGTGCCAGTACAACCGGAGACAATGAGCAGTTCTTC. The entire variable domain, with the rest obtained from reference TRBV19 and TRBJ2-1, is as follows: DGGITQSPKYLFRKEGQNVTLSCEQNLNHDAMYWYRQDPGQGLRLIYYSQIVNDFQKGDIAEGYSVSREKKESFPLTVTSAQKNPTAFYLCASTTGDNEQFFGPGTRLTVL.

The chain recombines TRBV2 with TRBJ2-7; no clear D. The CDR3 has 15 amino acids. The V gene lost 3 bases and the J gene lost 1 base, with 13 bases spanning the gap. Germline CDR1 SNHLY, CDR2 FYNNEI. The CDR3, as DNA: TGTGCCAGCAGTGACGTGGGAAGTATTTCCTACGAGCAGTACTTC. This codes for CASSDVGSISYEQYF. Using reference TRBV2 and TRBJ2-7 for the parts outside the CDR3, the full variable domain is EPEVTQTPSHQVTQMGQEVILRCVPISNHLYFYWYRQILGQKVEFLVSFYNNEISEKSEIFDDQFSVERPDGSNFTLKIRSTKLEDSAMYFCASSDVGSISYEQYFGPGTRLTVT.

V is TRBV6-5 and J is TRBJ2-1; D gene uncertain. The ends were cut back, 0 bases at V and 2 bases at J, with 11 bases in the middle. The CDR3 runs 16 residues. The germline gives CDR1 MNHEY, CDR2 SVGAGI. The CDR3 DNA reads as TGTGCCAGCAGTTACTCGCCCATCCTGACCTACAATGAGCAGTTCTTC. This sequence encodes CASSYSPILTYNEQFF.

CDR3 sequence (DNA): TGTGCCAGCTCACGAAGTCGGGACAGGGGGGCTAACACTGAAGCTTTCTTT. As protein: CASSRSRDRGANTEAFF. This chain uses TRBV18 with TRBJ1-1, with 11 bases identical to TRBD1. This CDR3 has 17 residues. The junction had 9 bases not matched to a gene; V was cut back by 4 bases and J by 2 bases. Germline V gives CDR1 KGHSH, CDR2 LQKENI.